The source of this TCR beta chain is a study of blood T cell repertoires in COVID-19. As for the study in general: Acute-phase and convalescent COVID-19 samples originated in the United States, Italy and Spain.

The germline V gene has CDR1 SGHTA and CDR2 FQGTGA. This CDR3 is 14 amino acids long. Trimming cost V 2 bases and J 4 bases, with 10 bases left between them. TCRdb's copy holds only in-frame clones and misses some; the assay was immunoSEQ multiplex PCR. The profile covers around 180,000 clones, with roughly 80% appearing a single time and about 12% taken by the ten largest. This rearrangement joins TRBV7-3 to TRBJ2-3, with D tentatively TRBD2 (5 bases). The TCR sequence derives from a man in his fifties or sixties who had recovered from COVID-19. Sequenced sample: PBMCs or T cells enriched from blood (not recorded which). As DNA, the CDR3 is TGTGCCAGCAGCTTATCCGGGGTCCCAGATACGCAGTATTTT. It is translated as CASSLSGVPDTQYF.